The sequence of this T cell receptor (beta chain) was determined in a study of T cell repertoires in cytomegalovirus infection. Looking at the study overall: Researchers turned to recently identified HLA-C-restricted CMV epitopes as well as well-studied HLA-B-restricted ones.

Findings and caveats of the study: Totalled public TCR beta family frequency picked out people who carried CMV plus the relevant HLA. HLA-C-restricted CMV-specific TCR beta clonotypes prevailed in the ex vivo response.

The CDR3 length is 14 residues. Trimming took off 4 bases at V and 4 bases at J, with 12 bases between the two ends. TCRdb redid the calling of the reads with MiXCR, one entry per CDR3 protein. The sample carries fewer than 950,000 distinct CDR3 sequences, approximately 30% recorded once. In its sample, this clonotype was seen a few times. Its antigen remains unknown. J is TRBJ2-3 and V is TRBV12-3 or TRBV12-4, with no clear D. The sequence was collected from a human donor in good health (CMV status not recorded). Some clones in this sample may be carry-over from other donors' samples. The sample in question was cultured CD8+ T cells from PBMCs, obtained from culture after CMV antigen stimulation. CDR3 sequence (DNA): TGTGCCAGCAGTTCCCCGCCATGGGCAGATACGCAGTATTTT. Translating gives CASSSPPWADTQYF.